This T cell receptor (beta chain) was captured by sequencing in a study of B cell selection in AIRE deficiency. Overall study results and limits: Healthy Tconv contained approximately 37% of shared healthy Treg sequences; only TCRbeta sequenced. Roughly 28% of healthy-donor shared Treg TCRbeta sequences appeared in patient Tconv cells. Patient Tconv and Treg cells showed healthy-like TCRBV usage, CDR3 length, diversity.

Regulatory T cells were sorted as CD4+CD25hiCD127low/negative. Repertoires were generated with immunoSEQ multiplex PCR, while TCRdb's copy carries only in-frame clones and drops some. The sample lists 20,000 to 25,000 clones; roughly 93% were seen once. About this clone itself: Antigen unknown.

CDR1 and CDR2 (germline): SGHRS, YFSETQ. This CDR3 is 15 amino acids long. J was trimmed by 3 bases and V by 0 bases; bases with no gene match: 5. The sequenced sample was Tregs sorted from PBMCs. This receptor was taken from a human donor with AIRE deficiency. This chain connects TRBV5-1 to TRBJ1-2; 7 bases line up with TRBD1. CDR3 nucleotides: TGCGCCAGCAGCTTGGGCAGGGGGACCGACTATGGCTACACCTTC. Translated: CASSLGRGTDYGYTF.